Listed below are T cell receptor beta chains from one sample, sequenced in a study of blood T cell repertoires in COVID-19. Measured with immunoSEQ multiplex PCR; TCRdb has only the in-frame clones, and not every one. The sample consists of 150,000 or so clones, around 84% of them appearing once. The sequenced material came from PBMCs or T cells enriched from blood (not recorded which). The receptors originated from a man in his fifties who had recovered from COVID-19. The conserved cysteine and the conserved F or W are not part of the CDR3 here. The D gene is left open where the match is weak.

V gene: TRBV27; J gene: TRBJ1-6; D gene: TRBD1; CDR3 protein: ASRQTGAYNSPLH
V gene: TRBV11-2; J gene: TRBJ2-5; D gene: TRBD2; CDR3 protein: ASSGADRGGGLGTQY
V gene: TRBV30; J gene: TRBJ1-1; D gene: .; CDR3 protein: AWIRPTGRGTEAF
V gene: TRBV7-3; J gene: TRBJ2-3; D gene: TRBD1; CDR3 protein: ASSHNGQDGDTQY
V gene: TRBV10-2; J gene: TRBJ1-2; D gene: .; CDR3 protein: ASSDRIYYGYT
V gene: TRBV6-6; J gene: TRBJ1-1; D gene: TRBD1; CDR3 protein: ASTLTGTGSTEAF
V gene: TRBV18; J gene: TRBJ2-3; D gene: TRBD2; CDR3 protein: ASSPGGAGTDTQY
V gene: TRBV4-1; J gene: TRBJ2-3; D gene: TRBD2; CDR3 protein: ASSQPGGGPDTQY
V gene: TRBV16; J gene: TRBJ1-1; D gene: .; CDR3 protein: ASSPSTGRGTEAF
V gene: TRBV3-1/TRBV3-2; J gene: TRBJ1-1; D gene: .; CDR3 protein: ASSQEEAVEAF
V gene: TRBV10-3; J gene: TRBJ2-5; D gene: TRBD2; CDR3 protein: AISESKRTSDQETQY
V gene: TRBV7-9; J gene: TRBJ1-5; D gene: TRBD1; CDR3 protein: ASSPVSRQGRGQPQH
V gene: TRBV3-1/TRBV3-2; J gene: TRBJ1-1; D gene: .; CDR3 protein: ASSRRGENTEAF
V gene: TRBV19; J gene: TRBJ1-2; D gene: TRBD1; CDR3 protein: ASTLDRDYGYT
V gene: TRBV7-9; J gene: TRBJ1-4; D gene: TRBD1; CDR3 protein: ASSSGGSFQEKLF
V gene: TRBV7-3; J gene: TRBJ2-3; D gene: TRBD1; CDR3 protein: ASSLGAGGGTDTQY
V gene: TRBV5-1; J gene: TRBJ2-6; D gene: .; CDR3 protein: ASNPDITGANVLT
V gene: TRBV5-1; J gene: TRBJ2-1; D gene: TRBD2; CDR3 protein: ASSFSGGGYNEQF
V gene: TRBV12-3/TRBV12-4; J gene: TRBJ1-1; D gene: .; CDR3 protein: ASSYRGRGAF
V gene: TRBV7-8; J gene: TRBJ2-7; D gene: TRBD1; CDR3 protein: ASSFTGQGRAEQY
V gene: TRBV9; J gene: TRBJ1-1; D gene: TRBD1; CDR3 protein: ASSVGGQGDEKAF
V gene: TRBV7-9; J gene: TRBJ2-2; D gene: .; CDR3 protein: ASSRDSPNTGELF
V gene: TRBV6-1; J gene: TRBJ1-1; D gene: .; CDR3 protein: ASSDSRVRTEAF
V gene: TRBV6-2/TRBV6-3; J gene: TRBJ1-2; D gene: .; CDR3 protein: ASSYWGSGVSGYT
V gene: TRBV14; J gene: TRBJ1-2; D gene: TRBD1; CDR3 protein: ASSLLTGGRYGYT